The 16 T cell receptor beta chains listed next were all sequenced from one sample in a study of CXCR3-negative and CXCR3-positive naive CD8 T cells. Through 5' RACE with UMI labels, the TRB cDNA libraries were prepared. One entry per CDR3 protein, without DNA, is what TCRdb gives after re-calling the 5' RACE reads. This repertoire includes over 100,000 distinct CDR3 sequences. The material sequenced was naive CXCR3- CD8+ T cells from blood. Subset here: CD45RO-CCR7+CD27+CD95- naive CD8+ T cells lacking CXCR3 (TNR3-). Source of these receptors: a human donor in good health. Some clones in this sample may be carry-over from other donors' samples.

This sequence joins TRBV13 and TRBJ2-5. Per germline, CDR1 PRHDT and CDR2 FYEKMQ (reference sequence). This CDR3 contains 14 residues. This CDR3 reads CASSLVQFQETQYF.

The chain carries TRBV28 and TRBJ2-5. The CDR3 spans 12 residues. The V gene's germline CDR1 is MDHEN and CDR2 SYDVKM. This CDR3 reads CASSFYQETQYF.

The chain links TRBV12-3 or TRBV12-4 to TRBJ2-1; the D gene TCRdb calls, TRBD2, cannot be checked with no DNA. This CDR3 has 13 amino acids. This chain's CDR3 is CASSFGGASEQFF.

The chain combines TRBV3-1 with TRBJ2-1; TCRdb names TRBD2, which stays unverified in the absence of DNA. Germline V gene data show CDR1 as LGHDT and CDR2 as YNNKEL (reference sequence). The CDR3 is 17 amino acids. The CDR3: CASSQSVRPSSYNEQFF.

V is TRBV19 and J is TRBJ2-7. Per germline, CDR1 LNHDA and CDR2 SQIVND (reference sequence). The CDR3 has 12 amino acids. CDR3 sequence: CASSIMGNEQYF.

This chain links TRBV29-1 with TRBJ2-4; TCRdb's D gene call, TRBD2, goes unchecked for lack of DNA. CDR3 size: 16 residues. The germline CDR1 and CDR2 sequences are SQVTM and ANQGSEA. CDR3: CSSADLASGRIGIQYF.

The V call is TRBV20-1, the J call TRBJ2-4; TCRdb's D gene call, TRBD2, goes unchecked for lack of DNA. The CDR3 covers 16 residues. The germline V gene has CDR1 DFQATT and CDR2 SNEGSKA (reference sequence). This chain's CDR3 is CSPTRLAGRLENIQYF.

CDR3 sequence: CASTRGYTAKNIQYF. J is TRBJ2-4 and V is TRBV12-3 or TRBV12-4; TCRdb returns TRBD1, unconfirmable since there is no DNA. The CDR3 spans 15 residues.

The chain uses TRBV7-6 and TRBJ2-7. The CDR3 totals 13 residues. The germline gives CDR1 SGHVS, CDR2 FNYEAQ. The CDR3 is CASSAVVDYEQYF.

This CDR3 is CSVGRGEETQYF. This rearrangement joins TRBV29-1 to TRBJ2-5; TCRdb outputs TRBD1, but without DNA this stays unchecked. This CDR3 contains 12 residues. CDR1 is SQVTM and CDR2 is ANQGSEA in the germline V gene.

The genes are TRBV7-9 and TRBJ1-6; without DNA, the TCRdb call of TRBD1 cannot be checked. CDR1 is SEHNR, CDR2 FQNEAQ, per germline (reference sequence). The CDR3 covers 15 residues. This chain's CDR3 is CASRSRDSENSPLHF. Looking up the rest from reference TRBV7-9 and TRBJ1-6 gives the full variable domain: DTGVSQNPRHKITKRGQNVTFRCDPISEHNRLYWYRQTLGQGPEFLTYFQNEAQLEKSRLLSDRFSAERPKGSFSTLEIQRTEQGDSAMYLCASRSRDSENSPLHFGNGTRLTVT.

The chain's CDR3 is CASSPAGGTYEQYF. The chain joins TRBV4-2 to TRBJ2-7; there is no DNA to check the TCRdb D call of TRBD2. The CDR3 has 14 residues. Germline-derived CDR1 and CDR2 are LGHNA and YNFKEQ.

The V call is TRBV5-1, the J call TRBJ1-2; TCRdb outputs TRBD1, but without DNA this stays unchecked. Germline CDR1 SGHRS, CDR2 YFSETQ. This CDR3 is 16 amino acids long. CDR3 region: CASSLDEGKGGYGYTF. Looking up the rest from reference TRBV5-1 and TRBJ1-2 gives the full variable domain: KAGVTQTPRYLIKTRGQQVTLSCSPISGHRSVSWYQQTPGQGLQFLFEYFSETQRNKGNFPGRFSGRQFSNSRSEMNVSTLELGDSALYLCASSLDEGKGGYGYTFGSGTRLTVV.

The V and J genes are TRBV28 and TRBJ2-3; TCRdb's D gene call, TRBD1, goes unchecked for lack of DNA. Germline-derived CDR1 and CDR2 are MDHEN and SYDVKM. This CDR3 is 15 amino acids long. The CDR3 sequence: CASMSGDSGTDTQYF.

The V call is TRBV28, the J call TRBJ2-1; checking the TCRdb D call of TRBD1 is not possible without DNA. The CDR3 runs to 15 residues. Germline CDR1 MDHEN, CDR2 SYDVKM. The CDR3: CASSLLSGPHNEQFF. Supplemented by reference TRBV28 and TRBJ2-1, the full variable domain reads DVKVTQSSRYLVKRTGEKVFLECVQDMDHENMFWYRQDPGLGLRLIYFSYDVKMKEKGDIPEGYSVSREKKERFSLILESASTNQTSMYLCASSLLSGPHNEQFFGPGTRLTVL.

The rearrangement uses TRBV15 and TRBJ2-7; lacking DNA, the TRBD1 call made by TCRdb goes unchecked. CDR1 LNHNV and CDR2 YYDKDF come from the germline V gene (reference sequence). The CDR3 loop spans 15 amino acids. CDR3 protein: CATSRGGDRSYEQYF.